This TCR beta chain originates from a study of control samples from healthy donors and cancer patients. Germline V lookup: CDR1 SGHAT, CDR2 FQNNGV. CDR3 length equals 14 residues. V lost 5 bases and J lost 2, with 12 bases in between. The assay was immunoSEQ multiplex PCR, and TCRdb's table has in-frame clones only and misses some. The sample has 150,000 to 180,000 clones; about 94% are singletons. Sequencing was done on a sample of blood. J is TRBJ1-2 and V is TRBV11-2; D may be TRBD1 (5 bases). The TCR comes from a man aged 35-49 years in good health. The CDR3 coding sequence is TGTGCCAGCAGCACTACAGGTTACAACTATGGCTACACCTTC. Translating gives CASSTTGYNYGYTF.